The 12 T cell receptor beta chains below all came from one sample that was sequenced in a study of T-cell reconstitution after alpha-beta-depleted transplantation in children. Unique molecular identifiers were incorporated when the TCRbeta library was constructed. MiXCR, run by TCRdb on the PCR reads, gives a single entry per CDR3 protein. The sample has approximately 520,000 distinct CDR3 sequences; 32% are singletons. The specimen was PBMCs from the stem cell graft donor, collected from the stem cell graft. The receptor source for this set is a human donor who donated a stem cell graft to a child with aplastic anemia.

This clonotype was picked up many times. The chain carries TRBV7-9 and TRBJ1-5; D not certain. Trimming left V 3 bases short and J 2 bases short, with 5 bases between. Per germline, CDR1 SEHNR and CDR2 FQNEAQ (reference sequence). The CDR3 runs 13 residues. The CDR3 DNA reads TGTGCCAGCAGCTTTCAGGGCAATCAGCCCCAGCATTTT. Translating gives CASSFQGNQPQHF.

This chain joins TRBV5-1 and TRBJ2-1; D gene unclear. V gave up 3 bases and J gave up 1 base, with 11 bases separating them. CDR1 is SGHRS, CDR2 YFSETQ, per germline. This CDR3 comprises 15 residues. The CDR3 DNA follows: TGCGCCAGCAGCTCTTCCATCGGATCCTACAATGAGCAGTTCTTC. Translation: CASSSSIGSYNEQFF.

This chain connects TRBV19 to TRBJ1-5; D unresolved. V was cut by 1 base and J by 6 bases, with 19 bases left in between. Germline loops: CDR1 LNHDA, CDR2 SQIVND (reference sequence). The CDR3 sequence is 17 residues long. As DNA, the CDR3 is TGTGCCAGTAGTATAGCTCAACAGACCGCAGTGCGTCAGCCCCAGCATTTT. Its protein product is CASSIAQQTAVRQPQHF.

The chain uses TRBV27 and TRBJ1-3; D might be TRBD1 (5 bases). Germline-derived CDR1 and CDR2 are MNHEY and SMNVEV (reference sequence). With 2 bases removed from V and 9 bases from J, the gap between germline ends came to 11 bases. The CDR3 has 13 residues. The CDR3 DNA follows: TGTGCCAGCAGTTTAAGGGGAAGTGGCACCATATATTTT. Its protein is CASSLRGSGTIYF.

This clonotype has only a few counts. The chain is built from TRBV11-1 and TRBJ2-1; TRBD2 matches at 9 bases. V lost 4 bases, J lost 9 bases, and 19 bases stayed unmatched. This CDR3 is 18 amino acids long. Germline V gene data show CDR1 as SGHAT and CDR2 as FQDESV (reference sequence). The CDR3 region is CASSSISAAGGPVGEQFF. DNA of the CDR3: TGTGCCAGCAGCTCAATAAGCGCCGCGGGAGGGCCCGTGGGTGAGCAGTTCTTC.

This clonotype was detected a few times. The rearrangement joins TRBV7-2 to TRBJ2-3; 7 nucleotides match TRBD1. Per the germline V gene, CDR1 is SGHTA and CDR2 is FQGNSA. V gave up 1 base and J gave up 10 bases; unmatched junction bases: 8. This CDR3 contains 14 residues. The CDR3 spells CASSLDPNTGAQYF. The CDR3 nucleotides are TGTGCCAGCAGCTTAGATCCCAACACAGGGGCGCAGTATTTT.

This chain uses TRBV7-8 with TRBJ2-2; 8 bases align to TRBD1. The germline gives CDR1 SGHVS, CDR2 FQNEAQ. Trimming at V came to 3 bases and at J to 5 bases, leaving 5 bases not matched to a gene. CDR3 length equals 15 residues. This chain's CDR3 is CASSFVQGATGELFF. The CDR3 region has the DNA TGTGCCAGCAGCTTCGTCCAGGGGGCGACCGGGGAGCTGTTTTTT.

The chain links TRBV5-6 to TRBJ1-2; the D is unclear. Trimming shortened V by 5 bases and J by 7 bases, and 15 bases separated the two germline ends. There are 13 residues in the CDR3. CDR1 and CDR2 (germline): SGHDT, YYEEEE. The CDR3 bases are TGTGCCAGCAGTTACGGCTCGGGATTTGGCTACACCTTC. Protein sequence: CASSYGSGFGYTF.

The CDR3 sequence is CASGRFIQETQYF. The DNA of the CDR3 is TGTGCCAGCGGGAGATTTATCCAAGAGACCCAGTACTTC. V gene TRBV6-1 combines with J gene TRBJ2-5; perhaps TRBD2 as D (5 bases). The germline V and J ends were trimmed by 8 bases and 1 base, with 11 bases remaining between them. The CDR3 is 13 amino acids. Germline V gene data show CDR1 as MNHNS and CDR2 as SASEGT.

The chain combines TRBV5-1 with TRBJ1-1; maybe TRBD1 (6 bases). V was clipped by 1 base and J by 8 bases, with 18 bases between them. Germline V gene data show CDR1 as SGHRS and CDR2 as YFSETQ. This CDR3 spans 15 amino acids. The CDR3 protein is CASSLQDRGLTEAFF. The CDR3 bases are TGCGCCAGCAGCTTGCAGGACAGAGGGCTGACGGAAGCTTTCTTT. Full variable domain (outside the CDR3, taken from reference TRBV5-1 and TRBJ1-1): KAGVTQTPRYLIKTRGQQVTLSCSPISGHRSVSWYQQTPGQGLQFLFEYFSETQRNKGNFPGRFSGRQFSNSRSEMNVSTLELGDSALYLCASSLQDRGLTEAFFGQGTRLTVV.

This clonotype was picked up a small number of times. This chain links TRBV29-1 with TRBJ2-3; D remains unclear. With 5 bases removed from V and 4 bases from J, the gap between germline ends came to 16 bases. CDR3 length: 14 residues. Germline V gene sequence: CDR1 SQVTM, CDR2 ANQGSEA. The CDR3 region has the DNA TGCAGCGTTAAACCCTCCCCCCGAGCAGATACGCAGTATTTT. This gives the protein CSVKPSPRADTQYF.

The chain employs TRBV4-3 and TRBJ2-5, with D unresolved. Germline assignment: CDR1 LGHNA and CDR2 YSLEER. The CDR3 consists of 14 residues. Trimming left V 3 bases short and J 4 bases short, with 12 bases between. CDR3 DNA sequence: TGCGCCAGCAGCCAGACTCCCCGGCCAGAGACCCAGTACTTC. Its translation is CASSQTPRPETQYF.